The rows below give T cell receptor beta chains drawn from one sample of a study of CD8 T cells in ankylosing spondylitis. TCRdb recomputed calls from the 5' RACE reads with MiXCR, one row per CDR3 protein. The table lists fewer than 550,000 distinct CDR3 sequences, 5.3% of them singletons, with 3% to 4% in the top ten. Sequencing was carried out using blood, either unsorted or a sorted T cell fraction (not recorded which). The source is a male donor with ankylosing spondylitis. Both conserved end residues are part of each CDR3. The D gene is left open where the match is weak. Clone size is stated in some rows and not others, as once, few, many or a class when expanded.

d_gene,v_gene,j_gene,abundance,CDR3nt,CDR3aa
-,TRBV12-3/TRBV12-4,TRBJ2-7,many,TGTGCCAGCAGTTTATCGGGACTTAGATACGAGCAGTACTTC,CASSLSGLRYEQYF
-,TRBV20-1,TRBJ2-1,many,TGCAGTGCTAGAATACCTAGGGGGGAGAGATACAATGAGCAGTTCTTC,CSARIPRGERYNEQFF
TRBD2,TRBV24-1,TRBJ2-1,many,TGTGCCACCAGTGTGGGGGGGAGGGATGAGCAGTTCTTC,CATSVGGRDEQFF
TRBD2,TRBV19,TRBJ2-1,-,TGTGCCAGTAGTATGACCTGGAGTGGTAGCGGGAGCATCAATGAGCAGTTCTTC,CASSMTWSGSGSINEQFF
-,TRBV6-5,TRBJ1-1,many,TGTGCCAGCAGCCGAGGGGAATACACTGAAGCTTTCTTT,CASSRGEYTEAFF
-,TRBV12-3/TRBV12-4,TRBJ1-3,many,TGTGCCAGCACGGAAATAAGTGCGGGCGCTGGAAACACCATATATTTT,CASTEISAGAGNTIYF
-,TRBV7-9,TRBJ1-1,many,TGTGCCAGCAGCTTAGGGGGGGACCCCATGAACACTGAAGCTTTCTTT,CASSLGGDPMNTEAFF
-,TRBV7-9,TRBJ2-2,many,TGTGCCAGCAGCCAACAAACCGGGACCATCCAGGGGGAGCTGTTTTTT,CASSQQTGTIQGELFF
-,TRBV20-1,TRBJ1-1,few,TGCAGTGCTAGAGGGGTGGGAGTCCGGGGGCTGAGCACTGAAGCTTTCTTT,CSARGVGVRGLSTEAFF
-,TRBV5-4,TRBJ1-2,many,TGTGCCAGCAGCTTGGATGTCGGGGGTTATGGCTACACCTTC,CASSLDVGGYGYTF
-,TRBV12-3/TRBV12-4,TRBJ2-7,many,TGTGCCAGCAGTTTTTCCGACAAGCAGTACTTC,CASSFSDKQYF
-,TRBV6-2/TRBV6-3,TRBJ1-2,many,TGTGCCAGCAGTTACTCGGGGAATCCCGCGGCCCGCGGCTACACCTTC,CASSYSGNPAARGYTF
-,TRBV12-3/TRBV12-4,TRBJ2-1,many,TGTGCCAGCACCAGGAGGGGAGACTTCGATGAGCAGTTCTTC,CASTRRGDFDEQFF
-,TRBV19,TRBJ2-7,few,TGTGCCAGCCGTCAGGGGGGAGCGGGAGAAGGCGAGCAGTACTTC,CASRQGGAGEGEQYF
-,TRBV7-8,TRBJ1-1,many,TGTGCCAGCAGCCCAAGTCACACTGAAGCTTTCTTT,CASSPSHTEAFF
-,TRBV12-3/TRBV12-4,TRBJ2-5,many,TGTGCCAGCAGAGAAGCCCAAGAGACCCAGTACTTC,CASREAQETQYF
-,TRBV6-1,TRBJ2-3,many,TGTGCCAGCAGATGGTCAGATACGCAGTATTTT,CASRWSDTQYF
-,TRBV7-2,TRBJ2-7,many,TGTGCCAGCAGCCACAATCCGGGACTCGACTACGAGCAGTACTTC,CASSHNPGLDYEQYF
-,TRBV9,TRBJ2-1,many,TGTGCCAGCAGCGAAAGAGGCCTCCGCTCCTACAATGAGCAGTTCTTC,CASSERGLRSYNEQFF
-,TRBV7-6,TRBJ1-4,-,TGTGCCAGCAGCTTAGAAGGGGCGGATGAAAAACTGTTTTTT,CASSLEGADEKLFF
-,TRBV20-1,TRBJ1-6,many,TGCAGTGCCCCGAGCCGGTCAGATTCACCCCTCCACTTT,CSAPSRSDSPLHF
-,TRBV7-2,TRBJ2-1,many,TGTGCCAGCAGCTTATACAGGGAAAAGCAGTTCTTC,CASSLYREKQFF
TRBD1,TRBV4-3,TRBJ1-1,many,TGCGCCAGCAGCCAAGCGCCCACAGGGGGCGAGGACACTGAAGCTTTCTTT,CASSQAPTGGEDTEAFF
-,TRBV4-3,TRBJ2-2,many,TGCGCCAGCAGCCAAGATGGAAGGGGCGGGGGGGAGCTGTTTTTT,CASSQDGRGGGELFF
TRBD1,TRBV4-3,TRBJ1-6,few,TGCGCCAGCAGCCAAAAGACAGGGGGCTATTCACCCCTCCACTTT,CASSQKTGGYSPLHF
-,TRBV5-6,TRBJ1-3,many,TGTGCCAGCAGCTTGGAACGGGGAGACACCATATATTTT,CASSLERGDTIYF
-,TRBV11-2,TRBJ1-2,-,TGTGCCAGCAGCTTAGATATTTACGGCCTTGGCTACACCTTC,CASSLDIYGLGYTF
-,TRBV7-2,TRBJ2-7,many,TGTGCCAGCAGCTTAGTTGCGGTTTTAGAAGAGCAGTACTTC,CASSLVAVLEEQYF
-,TRBV29-1,TRBJ2-7,many,TGCAGCGTTGTTCCCGGGACTCTCTCCTACGAGCAGTACTTC,CSVVPGTLSYEQYF
-,TRBV12-3/TRBV12-4,TRBJ2-5,many,TGTGCCAGCAGTCCGGGGTCTTATCGGGAGACCCAGTACTTC,CASSPGSYRETQYF
-,TRBV5-6,TRBJ1-6,many,TGTGCCAGCAGCTTGGCTGGCCCAAATTCACCCCTCCACTTT,CASSLAGPNSPLHF